The rows below give T cell receptor beta chains drawn from one sample of a study of blood T cells in healthy people across ages. TCRdb re-called the 5' RACE reads through MiXCR, storing one row per CDR3 protein. The repertoire has 920,000 or so distinct CDR3 sequences, more than 40% of them found once; the top ten carry around 18%. The sequenced material came from blood. The receptors here all came from an older woman in good health. CDR3s include the opening cysteine and the closing phenylalanine or tryptophan. D genes are given only for firm matches. Size is stated for part of the rows, as once, few or many counts, or as a class when the clone is expanded.

j_gene | abundance | d_gene | v_gene | CDR3aa | CDR3nt
TRBJ2-7 | . | TRBD2 | TRBV5-1 | CASSLGGLAGGSYEQYF | TGCGCCAGCAGCTTGGGGGGACTAGCGGGAGGCTCCTACGAGCAGTACTTC
TRBJ2-7 | few | TRBD2 | TRBV6-6 | CASSYSTSASYEQYF | TGTGCCAGCAGTTACTCGACTAGCGCTTCCTACGAGCAGTACTTC
TRBJ2-1 | . | TRBD2 | TRBV13 | CASSPSGFGGEQFF | TGTGCCAGCAGCCCTAGCGGATTTGGGGGTGAGCAGTTCTTC
TRBJ2-5 | once | . | TRBV5-1 | CASSLATVRIQETQYF | TGCGCCAGCAGCTTGGCCACGGTACGTATCCAAGAGACCCAGTACTTC
TRBJ2-7 | . | TRBD1 | TRBV4-3 | CASSQDLSRGIYNEQYF | TGCGCCAGCAGCCAAGATTTATCCAGGGGGATCTACAATGAGCAGTACTTC
TRBJ2-5 | . | TRBD1 | TRBV10-1 | CASTWQGAGETQYF | TGCGCCAGCACGTGGCAGGGGGCTGGAGAGACCCAGTACTTC
TRBJ2-7 | . | TRBD2 | TRBV29-1 | CSVTGGLAASEQYF | TGCAGCGTAACGGGGGGGCTAGCGGCCTCCGAGCAGTACTTC
TRBJ2-1 | . | TRBD2 | TRBV18 | CASSLGGSLRDEQFF | TGTGCCAGCTCACTCGGCGGGAGCCTAAGGGATGAGCAGTTCTTC
TRBJ2-6 | few | . | TRBV28 | CASTNFPRDRTSGANVLTF | TGTGCCAGCACAAACTTTCCCCGGGATCGAACCTCTGGGGCCAACGTCCTGACTTTC
TRBJ1-2 | . | . | TRBV6-2/TRBV6-3 | CASSRVDPRLYGYTF | TGTGCCAGCAGCCGAGTGGACCCCCGGCTCTATGGCTACACCTTC
TRBJ2-7 | . | TRBD2 | TRBV11-2 | CASSLVSGASYEQYF | TGTGCCAGCAGCTTGGTTAGCGGGGCCTCCTACGAGCAGTACTTC
TRBJ2-1 | few | . | TRBV21-1 | CASSKDGGGRSGNEQFF | TGTGCCAGCAGCAAAGACGGGGGCGGGAGGAGTGGGAATGAGCAGTTCTTC
TRBJ2-1 | . | TRBD2 | TRBV6-5 | CASSYPSGSSYNEQFF | TGTGCCAGCAGTTACCCGAGCGGGAGCTCCTACAATGAGCAGTTCTTC
TRBJ2-7 | few | . | TRBV15 | CATSRVGGEQYF | TGTGCCACCAGCAGAGTCGGAGGCGAGCAGTACTTC
TRBJ2-3 | many | . | TRBV20-1 | CSARVRDTQYF | TGCAGTGCTAGGGTGCGGGATACGCAGTATTTT
TRBJ1-2 | . | . | TRBV12-3/TRBV12-4 | CASSQETYGYTF | TGTGCCAGCAGTCAAGAAACCTATGGCTACACCTTC
TRBJ2-3 | . | . | TRBV20-1 | CSALAKISTDTQYF | TGCAGTGCCCTAGCGAAAATCAGCACAGATACGCAGTATTTT
TRBJ2-3 | . | . | TRBV15 | CATSAGPFVSTDTQYF | TGTGCCACCAGCGCCGGACCCTTTGTGAGCACAGATACGCAGTATTTT
TRBJ2-3 | . | TRBD2 | TRBV4-2 | CASSQDGLAGGGTDTQYF | TGTGCCAGCAGCCAAGACGGACTAGCGGGAGGGGGGACAGATACGCAGTATTTT
TRBJ2-1 | . | TRBD1 | TRBV5-1 | CASSRTGTGYNEQFF | TGCGCCAGCAGCAGGACCGGGACAGGGTACAATGAGCAGTTCTTC
TRBJ2-7 | few | . | TRBV21-1 | CASSRGTGGASREQYF | TGTGCCAGCAGCAGAGGGACAGGGGGCGCGAGTCGGGAGCAGTACTTC
TRBJ2-5 | . | TRBD1 | TRBV27 | CASRAGGINEQYF | TGTGCCAGCCGGGCAGGGGGCATCAATGAGCAGTACTTC
TRBJ2-5 | . | TRBD1 | TRBV12-3/TRBV12-4 | CASTERQGARQETQYF | TGTGCCAGCACCGAAAGACAGGGGGCGCGCCAAGAGACCCAGTACTTC
TRBJ1-1 | . | . | TRBV7-9 | CASSLPVGTEAFF | TGTGCCAGCAGCTTACCGGTGGGCACTGAAGCTTTCTTT
TRBJ2-3 | . | TRBD2 | TRBV20-1 | CSGVRGRTDTQYF | TGCAGTGGGGTGCGGGGGAGGACAGATACGCAGTATTTT
TRBJ2-3 | . | . | TRBV11-2 | CASSGVTDAQYF | TGTGCCAGCAGCGGGGTCACAGATGCGCAGTATTTT
TRBJ1-1 | . | . | TRBV11-1 | CASSLGVVNTEAFF | TGTGCCAGCAGCCTAGGGGTTGTGAACACTGAAGCTTTCTTT
TRBJ1-5 | once | . | TRBV6-1 | CASSESRFGNQPQHF | TGTGCCAGCAGTGAGTCCAGATTTGGCAATCAGCCCCAGCATTTT
TRBJ2-7 | . | TRBD2 | TRBV7-9 | CASSPVGLAGNEQYF | TGTGCCAGCAGCCCCGTAGGACTAGCGGGAAACGAGCAGTACTTC
TRBJ1-5 | few | . | TRBV29-1 | CSVGGAGQPRHF | TGCAGCGTGGGGGGGGCAGGTCAGCCCCGGCATTTT
TRBJ2-1 | . | TRBD1 | TRBV9 | CASSVGGQLLNEQFF | TGTGCCAGCAGCGTAGGGGGACAGCTCCTCAATGAGCAGTTCTTC
TRBJ2-3 | . | . | TRBV7-9 | CASSLERGNTDTQYF | TGTGCCAGCAGCTTAGAGAGGGGGAACACAGATACGCAGTATTTT
TRBJ2-5 | . | . | TRBV15 | CATSRAGESETQYF | TGTGCCACCAGCAGAGCGGGGGAATCAGAGACCCAGTACTTC
TRBJ2-1 | . | TRBD2 | TRBV6-5 | CASSYGTSGNNEQFF | TGTGCCAGCAGTTACGGGACTAGCGGCAACAATGAGCAGTTCTTC
TRBJ2-1 | . | TRBD1 | TRBV27 | CASNLQGAGEQFF | TGTGCCAGCAACTTACAGGGGGCAGGGGAGCAGTTCTTC
TRBJ1-6 | . | TRBD1 | TRBV7-6 | CASSAGQGVNSPLHF | TGTGCCAGCAGCGCTGGACAGGGTGTGAATTCACCCCTCCACTTT
TRBJ2-1 | . | TRBD2 | TRBV10-3 | CAISESLSGTPYNEQFF | TGTGCCATCAGTGAGAGCCTTAGCGGGACTCCCTACAATGAGCAGTTTTTC
TRBJ2-1 | . | . | TRBV15 | CATEGLPSYNEQFF | TGTGCCACTGAGGGACTCCCCTCCTACAATGAGCAGTTCTTC
TRBJ2-7 | . | TRBD2 | TRBV6-2/TRBV6-3 | CASSYSTGLAPTYEQYF | TGTGCCAGCAGTTACTCCACTGGACTAGCCCCAACCTACGAGCAGTACTTC
TRBJ2-7 | few | TRBD2 | TRBV16 | CASSQGSGTEQYF | TGTGCCAGCAGCCAAGGGAGCGGGACCGAGCAGTACTTC
TRBJ2-1 | . | . | TRBV7-9 | CASSSGLLSPPSSYNEQFF | TGTGCCAGCAGCTCCGGACTTCTTAGTCCCCCGAGCTCCTACAATGAGCAGTTCTTC
TRBJ1-1 | . | . | TRBV30 | CAWSRTVNTEAFF | TGTGCCTGGAGTAGGACAGTAAACACTGAAGCTTTCTTT
TRBJ2-1 | . | . | TRBV5-1 | CASSLNPGSSYNEQFF | TGCGCCAGCAGCTTGAATCCGGGGAGCTCCTACAATGAGCAGTTCTTC
TRBJ2-5 | . | . | TRBV4-2 | CASSREVQGFMETQYF | TGTGCCAGCAGCCGCGAGGTCCAGGGCTTCATGGAGACCCAGTACTTC
TRBJ1-1 | . | . | TRBV29-1 | CSVSGPSNTEAFF | TGCAGCGTTTCCGGACCGTCGAACACTGAAGCTTTCTTT
TRBJ2-1 | . | TRBD2 | TRBV27 | CASSRYQGTSDIYWDEQFF | TGTGCCAGCAGTCGCTATCAGGGGACTAGCGATATCTATTGGGATGAGCAGTTCTTC
TRBJ2-3 | . | . | TRBV14 | CASSHRQGRVADTQYF | TGTGCCAGCAGCCATCGACAGGGGAGGGTCGCAGATACGCAGTATTTT
TRBJ1-2 | few | . | TRBV24-1 | CATSDFPKNYGYTF | TGTGCCACCAGTGATTTCCCGAAGAACTATGGCTACACCTTC
TRBJ2-3 | . | . | TRBV7-6 | CASSDRDTQYF | TGTGCCAGCAGCGATCGGGATACGCAGTATTTT
TRBJ2-7 | . | TRBD2 | TRBV5-1 | CASSGDYGYEQYF | TGCGCCAGCAGCGGGGACTATGGCTACGAGCAGTACTTC
TRBJ2-7 | few | . | TRBV7-2 | CASSLMASSYNEQYF | TGTGCCAGCAGCCTCATGGCGAGCTCCTACAATGAGCAGTACTTC
TRBJ2-5 | few | . | TRBV11-2 | CASSLGARGGETQYF | TGTGCCAGCAGCTTAGGTGCCAGGGGCGGAGAGACCCAGTACTTC
TRBJ1-2 | . | . | TRBV25-1 | CASSELVDYGYTF | TGTGCCAGCAGTGAATTGGTGGACTATGGCTACACCTTC
TRBJ2-1 | few | . | TRBV4-1 | CASSQVVASRDDEQFF | TGCGCCAGCAGCCAGGTGGTAGCATCTAGGGATGATGAGCAGTTCTTC